The clone carrying this T cell receptor (beta chain) was seen a few times. Its antigen is unidentified. Quantitative barcoded 5'-RACE was used to prepare TCR beta libraries. Using its own MiXCR run on the 5' RACE reads, TCRdb lists one record per CDR3 protein. This sample has roughly 160,000 distinct CDR3 sequences, with 9.5% to 13% found just once. CDR3 length equals 18 residues. Trimming removed 4 bases from V and 2 bases from J; junction bases left unmatched: 10. Germline values: CDR1 MNHEY, CDR2 SMNVEV (reference sequence). This entry comes from a study of CD8 T cells in ankylosing spondylitis. Whole-study findings and limits: Matched ankylosing spondylitis synovial fluid reportedly contained a significantly enriched population of disease-linked clones.

This chain connects TRBV27 to TRBJ2-2; 10 bases are shared with TRBD2. The material sequenced was blood, either unsorted or a sorted T cell fraction (not recorded which). The receptor's source is a male donor with ankylosing spondylitis or in good health (not recorded which). The CDR3 reads CASSSWASGRSNTGELFF. CDR3 sequence (DNA): TGTGCCAGCAGTTCGTGGGCTAGCGGGAGAAGCAACACCGGGGAGCTGTTTTTT.